Listed below are T cell receptor beta chains from one sample, sequenced in a study of T-cell reconstitution after alpha-beta-depleted transplantation in children. TCRdb recomputed calls from the PCR reads with MiXCR, one row per CDR3 protein. The table shows 300,000 or so distinct CDR3 sequences, with 9.9% occurring only once. Sequenced here: PBMCs from the stem cell graft donor, sampled from the stem cell graft. These receptor sequences come from a human donor who donated a stem cell graft to a child with SCID. CDR3s include the opening cysteine and the closing phenylalanine or tryptophan. The D gene is left open where the match is weak. Where a row states a size, it is once, few, many or the class of an expanded clone; other rows omit it.

d_gene	v_gene	j_gene	abundance	CDR3aa	CDR3nt
TRBD1	TRBV2	TRBJ1-4	-	CASFAGTGDEKLFF	TGTGCCAGCTTTGCCGGGACAGGGGATGAAAAACTGTTTTTT
TRBD1	TRBV5-6	TRBJ1-1	-	CASSFSTGRLDEAFF	TGTGCCAGCAGCTTTTCGACAGGGCGTCTGGATGAAGCTTTCTTT
-	TRBV12-3/TRBV12-4	TRBJ2-1	few	CASTPRARDEQFF	TGTGCCAGCACCCCCCGGGCGCGGGATGAGCAGTTCTTC
-	TRBV5-6	TRBJ2-2	-	CASSLVGWELFF	TGTGCCAGCAGCTTGGTCGGCTGGGAGCTGTTTTTT
-	TRBV24-1	TRBJ1-5	-	CATSDVPCWYQPQHF	TGTGCCACCAGTGACGTCCCCTGCTGGTATCAGCCCCAGCATTTT
-	TRBV12-3/TRBV12-4	TRBJ2-5	few	CASTMGAPMETQYF	TGTGCCAGCACCATGGGGGCTCCAATGGAGACCCAGTACTTC
-	TRBV27	TRBJ1-6	-	CASSLRQGPSSYNSPLHF	TGTGCCAGCAGTTTACGTCAGGGCCCTAGCTCCTATAATTCACCCCTCCACTTT
TRBD1	TRBV5-6	TRBJ2-1	few	CASRLTGAMEQFF	TGTGCCAGCAGGCTGACAGGGGCAATGGAGCAGTTCTTC
TRBD2	TRBV7-9	TRBJ2-1	few	CASSRSGGASNEQFF	TGTGCCAGCAGCAGAAGCGGGGGGGCCTCCAATGAGCAGTTCTTC
-	TRBV7-3	TRBJ2-1	-	CASSSGVANEQFF	TGTGCCAGCAGCTCCGGTGTAGCCAATGAGCAGTTCTTC
-	TRBV9	TRBJ2-4	-	CASSVAKEGTLAKNIQYF	TGTGCCAGCAGCGTAGCTAAGGAGGGAACTCTAGCCAAAAACATTCAGTACTTC
-	TRBV2	TRBJ2-5	-	CASKSGLKETQYF	TGTGCCAGCAAGAGCGGTCTTAAAGAGACCCAGTACTTC
-	TRBV12-3/TRBV12-4	TRBJ2-7	-	CASSLGVMAGSMREQYF	TGTGCCAGCAGTTTGGGTGTTATGGCAGGGTCTATGCGCGAGCAGTACTTC
-	TRBV5-6	TRBJ2-2	few	CASSPPAGTGELFF	TGTGCCAGCAGCCCGCCTGCGGGCACCGGGGAGCTGTTTTTT
-	TRBV7-6	TRBJ2-3	many	CASSPEGKRAQYF	TGTGCCAGCAGCCCCGAGGGGAAAAGGGCGCAGTATTTT
-	TRBV20-1	TRBJ2-7	few	CSAGRDTYEQYF	TGCAGTGCCGGGCGAGACACCTACGAGCAGTACTTC
-	TRBV20-1	TRBJ2-5	few	CSARDPGSHETQYF	TGCAGTGCTAGAGATCCGGGGTCCCACGAGACCCAGTACTTC
-	TRBV3-1	TRBJ2-2	many	CASSQEISNTGELFF	TGTGCCAGCAGCCAAGAGATTTCTAACACCGGGGAGCTGTTTTTT